These T cell receptor beta chains were read from a single sample in a study of blood T cells in healthy people across ages. TCRdb re-analysed the 5' RACE reads in MiXCR, keeping a single row per CDR3 protein. The sample records about 700,000 distinct CDR3 sequences, roughly 32% being singletons. The sequenced sample was blood. Receptors were obtained from an elderly woman in good health. Each CDR3 is given with its conserved first and last residue. The order of the fields is clone size, D gene, V gene, J gene, CDR3 DNA, CDR3 protein. The D gene is left open where the match is weak. A row's size may be missing; if present it is once, few, many or a size class.

>many|NA|TRBV27|TRBJ2-3
TGCGCCAGCAGCCCCTCGGTACGGAGCACAGATACGCAGTATTTT
CASSPSVRSTDTQYF
>many|NA|TRBV4-1|TRBJ2-3
TGCGCCAGCAGCCGCCGGGACTTTAGCACAGATACGCAGTATTTT
CASSRRDFSTDTQYF
>few|NA|TRBV7-2|TRBJ2-3
TGTGCCAGCAGCCCGGGGGGTGGCAGGGGCTCAGATACGCAGTATTTT
CASSPGGGRGSDTQYF
>many|TRBD1|TRBV7-6|TRBJ1-1
TGTGCCAGCAGCTCGGACAGGGTGAACACTGAAGCTTTCTTT
CASSSDRVNTEAFF
>many|NA|TRBV3-1|TRBJ2-3
TGTGCCAGCAGCCAAGATCAAGGCCTCACAGATACGCAGTATTTT
CASSQDQGLTDTQYF
>few|TRBD1|TRBV13|TRBJ2-2
TGTGCCAGCAGCTTAAACAGGGGGCGCATCACCGGGGAGCTGTTTTTT
CASSLNRGRITGELFF
>many|TRBD2|TRBV20-1|TRBJ2-5
TGCAGTGCTGGGGGGGGACGGGCGTACCAAGAGACCCAGTACTTC
CSAGGGRAYQETQYF
>many|NA|TRBV20-1|TRBJ2-5
TGCAGTGCTAGAATCACGGGGAACGAAGAGACCCAGTACTTC
CSARITGNEETQYF
>NA|TRBD2|TRBV28|TRBJ2-2
TGTGCCAGCAACGGGGGGGCCATTTTAGGCGGGGAGCTGTTTTTT
CASNGGAILGGELFF
>many|NA|TRBV20-1|TRBJ2-7
TGCAGTGCTTCCTTCGGAGGTTTCTCCTACGAGCAGTACTTC
CSASFGGFSYEQYF
>few|TRBD1|TRBV6-5|TRBJ2-2
TGTGCCAGCAGCCGGGGGGGGACAGGGGTGACCGGGGAGCTGTTTTTT
CASSRGGTGVTGELFF
>NA|TRBD2|TRBV10-3|TRBJ2-5
TGTGCCACCAGTGTCGGGGGGAATGAGCAGTACTTC
CATSVGGNEQYF